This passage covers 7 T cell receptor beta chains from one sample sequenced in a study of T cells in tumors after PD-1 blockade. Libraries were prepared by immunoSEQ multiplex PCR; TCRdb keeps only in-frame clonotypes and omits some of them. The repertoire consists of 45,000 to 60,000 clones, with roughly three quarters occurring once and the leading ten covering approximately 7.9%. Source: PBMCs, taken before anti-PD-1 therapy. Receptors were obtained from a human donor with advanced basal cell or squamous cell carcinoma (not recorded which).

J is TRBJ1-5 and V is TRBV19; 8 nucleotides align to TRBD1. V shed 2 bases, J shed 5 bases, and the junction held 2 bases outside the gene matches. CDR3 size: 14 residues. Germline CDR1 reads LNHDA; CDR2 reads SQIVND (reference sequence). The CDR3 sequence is CASSIRQGHQPQHF. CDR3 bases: TGTGCCAGTAGTATACGACAGGGGCATCAGCCCCAGCATTTT.

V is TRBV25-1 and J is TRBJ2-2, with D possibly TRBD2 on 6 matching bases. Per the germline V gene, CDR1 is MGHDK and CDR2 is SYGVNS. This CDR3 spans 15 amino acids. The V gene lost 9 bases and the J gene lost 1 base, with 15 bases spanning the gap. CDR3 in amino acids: CARALGGRNTGELFF. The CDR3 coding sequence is TGTGCCAGGGCATTGGGAGGAAGGAACACCGGGGAGCTGTTTTTT.

CDR3 sequence: CSVVRGQTNRETQYF. In DNA form, the CDR3 reads TGCAGCGTTGTAAGGGGACAGACAAACCGGGAGACCCAGTACTTC. The chain combines TRBV29-1 with TRBJ2-5; 7 nucleotides align to TRBD1. J gave up 5 bases and V 4 bases, and 13 bases lay outside the gene matches. This CDR3 is 15 amino acids long. Germline CDR1 SQVTM, CDR2 ANQGSEA.

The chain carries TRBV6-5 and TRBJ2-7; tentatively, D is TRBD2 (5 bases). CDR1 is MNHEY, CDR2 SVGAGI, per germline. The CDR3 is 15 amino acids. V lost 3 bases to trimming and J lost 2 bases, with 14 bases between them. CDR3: CASSYARELAYEQYF. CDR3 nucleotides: TGTGCCAGCAGTTATGCGCGAGAACTAGCCTACGAGCAGTACTTC.

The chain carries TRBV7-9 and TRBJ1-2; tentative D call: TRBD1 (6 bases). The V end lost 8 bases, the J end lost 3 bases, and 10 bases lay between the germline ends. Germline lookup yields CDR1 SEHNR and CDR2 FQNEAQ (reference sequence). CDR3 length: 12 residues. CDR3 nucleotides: TGTGCCAGCGTAGACAGGTACTATGGCTACACCTTC. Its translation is CASVDRYYGYTF.

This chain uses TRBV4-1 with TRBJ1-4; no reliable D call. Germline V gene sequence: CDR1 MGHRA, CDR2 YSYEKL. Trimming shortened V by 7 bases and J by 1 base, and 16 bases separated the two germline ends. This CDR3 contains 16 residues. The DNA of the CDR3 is TGCGCCAGCAATGGTGAACGCGGCGGAACTAATGAAAAACTGTTTTTT. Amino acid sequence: CASNGERGGTNEKLFF.

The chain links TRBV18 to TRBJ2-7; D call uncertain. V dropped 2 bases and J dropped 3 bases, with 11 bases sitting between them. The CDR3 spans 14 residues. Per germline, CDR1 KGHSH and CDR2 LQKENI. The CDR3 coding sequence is TGTGCCAGCTCACCATCAGGTGGCTACTACGAGCAGTACTTC. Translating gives CASSPSGGYYEQYF.